These 9 T cell receptor beta chains originate from one sample sequenced in a study of spatial heterogeneity in lung cancer. TCRdb passed the 5' RACE reads through MiXCR, listing each CDR3 protein once. The table records 55,000 to 70,000 distinct CDR3 sequences, roughly 5.9% of them present only once. Time point denoted: sample taken at primary tumor resection. The sample in question was PBMCs, obtained at surgery. All receptors derive from a female donor with early-stage non-small cell lung cancer.

This clonotype was seen at least ten times. This chain joins TRBV29-1 and TRBJ1-1; D is uncertain. Trimming cost V 5 bases and J 3 bases, with 4 bases left between them. The length of the CDR3 is 10 residues. In germline, CDR1 is SQVTM, CDR2 ANQGSEA. Here the CDR3 reads CSVPDTEAFF. CDR3 nucleotide sequence: TGCAGCGTTCCGGACACTGAAGCTTTCTTT.

This clonotype has at least ten counts. The chain joins TRBV12-3 or TRBV12-4 to TRBJ2-7; the D gene is possibly TRBD1 (6 bases). The CDR3 spans 13 residues. V was trimmed by 6 bases and J by 1 base, leaving 10 bases between them. This CDR3 is CASRLRGSYEQYV. CDR3 DNA: TGTGCCAGCAGGCTCAGGGGATCCTACGAGCAGTACGTC.

The chain uses TRBV5-1 and TRBJ1-4, with D possibly TRBD1 on 5 matching bases. The V end was cut by 1 base, the J end by 4 bases, with 20 bases between. The germline V gene has CDR1 SGHRS and CDR2 YFSETQ. The CDR3 is 18 residues long. CDR3 nucleotides: TGCGCCAGCAGCTTGTCGTCTTGGGCAGTCGGGGGTAATGAAAAACTGTTTTTT. Translated, it gives CASSLSSWAVGGNEKLFF.

This clonotype was counted at least ten times. This chain uses TRBV7-8 with TRBJ1-1; 7 positions match TRBD1. The CDR3 sequence is 14 residues long. After removal of 5 bases from V and 2 bases from J, the junction contained 5 bases not matched to a gene. Germline V lookup: CDR1 SGHVS, CDR2 FQNEAQ. The CDR3 reads CASSLGTANTEAFF. In DNA, the CDR3 is TGTGCCAGCAGCCTAGGGACAGCTAACACTGAAGCTTTCTTT.

The rearrangement uses TRBV3-1 and TRBJ1-5; maybe TRBD1 (5 bases). The germline V and J ends were trimmed by 2 bases and 1 base, with 9 bases remaining between them. This CDR3 is 15 amino acids long. Germline V gene sequence: CDR1 LGHDT, CDR2 YNNKEL (reference sequence). The DNA of the CDR3 is TGTGCCAGCAGCCAACAGGGAGGAAGCAATCAGCCCCAGCATTTT. It specifies CASSQQGGSNQPQHF. Combining the CDR3 with reference TRBV3-1 and TRBJ1-5 gives the whole variable domain DTAVSQTPKYLVTQMGNDKSIKCEQNLGHDTMYWYKQDSKKFLKIMFSYNNKELIINETVPNRFSPKSPDKAHLNLHINSLELGDSAVYFCASSQQGGSNQPQHFGDGTRLSIL.

This clonotype has more than one count but fewer than ten. J is TRBJ1-1 and V is TRBV12-3 or TRBV12-4; D is unresolved. The CDR3 length is 12 residues. V was clipped by 6 bases and J by 4 bases, with 9 bases between them. The CDR3 loop reads CASRNVGTEAFF. The DNA for the CDR3 is TGTGCCAGCAGGAACGTGGGCACTGAAGCTTTCTTT.

The chain links TRBV19 to TRBJ1-5, with D unresolved. The CDR3 is 14 amino acids. Germline V lookup: CDR1 LNHDA, CDR2 SQIVND (reference sequence). Trimming pared 5 bases from V and 6 bases from J, leaving 14 bases between. The CDR3 DNA reads as TGTGCCAGTAGTTTAAGTAATGAAGGTCAGCCCCAGCATTTT. Its protein is CASSLSNEGQPQHF.

This clonotype was observed at least ten times. The rearrangement uses TRBV6-2 or TRBV6-3 and TRBJ2-5, with 8 bases fitting TRBD1. V dropped 7 bases and J dropped 7; count of bases not matched to a gene: 14. Germline CDR1 is MNHEY and CDR2 is SVGEGT. The CDR3 length is 15 residues. The CDR3 DNA reads TGTGCCAGCACCGAGGGCAGGGGGCTCGGGAGGACCCAGTACTTC. Encoded protein: CASTEGRGLGRTQYF.

In this sample, this clonotype turned up a few times. This rearrangement joins TRBV12-3 or TRBV12-4 to TRBJ1-1; possible D gene TRBD1, 5 bases. CDR3 size: 16 residues. Trimming took 6 bases from V and 2 from J, leaving 19 bases between them. The CDR3 loop reads CASRLRDARLNTEAFF. CDR3 bases: TGTGCCAGCAGACTCCGGGACGCAAGACTTAACACTGAAGCTTTCTTT.